This T cell receptor beta chain stems from a study of blood T cell repertoires in COVID-19. Germline CDR1 and CDR2: MNHEY and SMNVEV (reference sequence). This CDR3 is 14 amino acids long. The J segment lost 4 bases and the V segment lost 11 bases, leaving 8 bases of the junction unmatched. Using immunoSEQ multiplex PCR, the repertoire was profiled, and TCRdb retains in-frame clones only, with some absent. The sample shows more than 250,000 clones, approximately 90% of them seen only once. Source material: peripheral blood. The V gene is TRBV27, the J gene TRBJ2-2; the match to TRBD1 covers 9 bases. The receptor comes from a woman in her fifties or sixties with COVID-19, enrolled during active disease. The CDR3 nucleotides are TGTGCCTGCGGAGGGACAGGGTCCACCGGGGAGCTGTTTTTT. Translating gives CACGGTGSTGELFF.